One and the same sample provided the 5 T cell receptor beta chains below, sequenced in a study of T cell changes during pregnancy in multiple sclerosis. Method: immunoSEQ multiplex PCR; TCRdb's copy keeps in-frame clones and lacks some. The data hold 80,000 to 130,000 clones, with almost 95% observed a single time. This specimen consisted of peripheral blood, obtained before pregnancy. The receptors here all came from a female donor with multiple sclerosis, enrolled in a pregnancy study.

V usage is TRBV27 and J usage is TRBJ2-1; TRBD2 matches at 11 bases. The length of the CDR3 is 16 residues. Germline V gene data show CDR1 as MNHEY and CDR2 as SMNVEV (reference sequence). V shed 3 bases and J 0 bases; nucleotides not matched to a gene: 1. The CDR3 region has the DNA TGTGCCAGCAGTTTCCTAGCGGGAGGCTCCTACAATGAGCAGTTCTTC. Translation: CASSFLAGGSYNEQFF.

This clone was counted between two and nine times. The genes are TRBV18 and TRBJ1-1; no clear D gene. The V end lost 6 bases, the J end lost 7 bases, and 12 bases lay between the germline ends. The CDR3 loop spans 12 amino acids. Germline CDR1 reads KGHSH; CDR2 reads LQKENI. The CDR3 spells CASSHRDIEAFF. The CDR3 DNA reads TGTGCCAGCTCCCATCGAGATATTGAAGCTTTCTTT.

The gene calls are TRBV4-1 and TRBJ2-2; D gene unclear. Looked up from germline, CDR1 is MGHRA and CDR2 is YSYEKL. The CDR3 has 16 residues. V gave up 0 bases and J gave up 2 bases, with 10 bases separating them. The CDR3 loop reads CASSQDGRLNTGELFF. The DNA of the CDR3 is TGCGCCAGCAGCCAAGATGGTAGATTAAACACCGGGGAGCTGTTTTTT.

The V call is TRBV7-8, the J call TRBJ1-3; TRBD1 aligns across 7 bases. Germline V gives CDR1 SGHVS, CDR2 FQNEAQ. V shed 4 bases and J 8 bases; nucleotides not matched to a gene: 8. This CDR3 comprises 14 residues. CDR3 nucleotide sequence: TGTGCCAGCAGCTATAGACAGGGTAGATACACCATATATTTT. Translating it yields CASSYRQGRYTIYF.

This clone was counted a single time. V usage is TRBV27 and J usage is TRBJ1-4, with TRBD1 identical over 9 bases. This CDR3 has 13 residues. Germline CDR1 and CDR2: MNHEY and SMNVEV (reference sequence). The junction had 3 bases not matched to a gene; V was cut back by 6 bases and J by 7 bases. The CDR3 DNA is TGTGCCAGCAGACAGGGGGCGAGTGAAAAACTGTTTTTT. This encodes CASRQGASEKLFF.